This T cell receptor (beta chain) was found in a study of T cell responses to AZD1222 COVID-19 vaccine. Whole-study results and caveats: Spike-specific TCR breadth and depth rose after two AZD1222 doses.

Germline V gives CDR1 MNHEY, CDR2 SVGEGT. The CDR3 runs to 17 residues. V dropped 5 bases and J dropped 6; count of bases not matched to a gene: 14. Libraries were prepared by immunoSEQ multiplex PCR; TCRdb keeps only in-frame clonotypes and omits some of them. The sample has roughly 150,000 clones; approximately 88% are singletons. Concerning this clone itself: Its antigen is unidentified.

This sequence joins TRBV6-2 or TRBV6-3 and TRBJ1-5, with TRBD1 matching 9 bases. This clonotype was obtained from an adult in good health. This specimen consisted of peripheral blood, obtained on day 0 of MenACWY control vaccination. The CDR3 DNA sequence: TGTGCCAGCAGTGCGACCCTACAGGGGGCGCAGGGTCAGCCCCAGCATTTT. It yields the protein CASSATLQGAQGQPQHF.